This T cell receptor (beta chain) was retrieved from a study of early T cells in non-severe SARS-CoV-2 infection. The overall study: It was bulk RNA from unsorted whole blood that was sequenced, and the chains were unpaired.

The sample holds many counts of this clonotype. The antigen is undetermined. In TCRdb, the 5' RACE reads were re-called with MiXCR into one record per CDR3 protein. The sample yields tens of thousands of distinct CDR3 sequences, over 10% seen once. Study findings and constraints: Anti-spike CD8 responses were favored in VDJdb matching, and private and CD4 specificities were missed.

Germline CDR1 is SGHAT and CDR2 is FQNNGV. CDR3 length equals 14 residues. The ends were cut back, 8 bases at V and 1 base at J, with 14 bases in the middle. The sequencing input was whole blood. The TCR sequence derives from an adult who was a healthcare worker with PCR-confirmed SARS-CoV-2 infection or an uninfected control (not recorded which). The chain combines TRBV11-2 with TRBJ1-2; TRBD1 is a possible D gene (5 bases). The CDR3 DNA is TGTGCCAGCTCCCCCGATGGGGGTAACTATGGCTACACCTTC. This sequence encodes CASSPDGGNYGYTF.